The 27 T cell receptor beta chains given below trace back to one sample, sequenced in a study of CD8+CD57+ T cells in acquired aplastic anemia. TCR beta VDJ and CDR3 profiling used genomic DNA as template. TCRdb re-called the reads through MiXCR, storing one row per CDR3 protein. This sample has 150,000 to 180,000 distinct CDR3 sequences, with approximately 52% found just once. Selection for sequencing was limited to patients who had shown CD8+CD57+ cell expansion by flow cytometry. The sequenced sample consisted of sorted CD4+, CD8+, or CD8+CD57+ T cells (not recorded which) from PBMCs. These receptors originate from a human donor with aplastic anemia.

This clonotype was recorded a few times. V gene TRBV29-1 combines with J gene TRBJ2-5, with D possibly being TRBD1 or TRBD2 (6 bases each). V gave up 7 bases and J gave up 4 bases, with 22 bases separating them. The CDR3 loop spans 15 amino acids. Looked up from germline, CDR1 is SQVTM and CDR2 is ANQGSEA. DNA of the CDR3: TGCAGCGGGGCTCAAATGGGGGGCCTTGGAGAGACCCAGTACTTC. Translation gives CSGAQMGGLGETQYF.

The chain employs TRBV19 and TRBJ1-5; no clear D. This CDR3 has 14 residues. Germline CDR1 and CDR2: LNHDA and SQIVND (reference sequence). Trimming left V 3 bases short and J 3 bases short, with 9 bases between. CDR3 sequence reads: CASSIKAPNQPQHF. The CDR3 DNA is TGTGCCAGTAGTATTAAGGCCCCCAATCAGCCCCAGCATTTT.

This clonotype was detected ten times or more. The rearrangement joins TRBV12-3 or TRBV12-4 to TRBJ2-1, with TRBD2 matching over 7 bases. The V gene end was trimmed by 6 bases and the J gene end by 6 bases; junction bases not matched to a gene: 11. This CDR3 contains 15 residues. The CDR3 sequence is CASSQRAGLPNEQFF. The DNA of the CDR3 is TGTGCCAGCAGCCAGAGGGCGGGACTACCCAATGAGCAGTTCTTC.

This clonotype was recorded many times. The chain employs TRBV3-1 and TRBJ2-5, with TRBD2 identical over 7 bases. CDR1 is LGHDT and CDR2 is YNNKEL in the germline V gene (reference sequence). The CDR3 runs to 15 residues. After removal of 1 base from V and 6 bases from J, the junction contained 8 bases not matched to a gene. As DNA, the CDR3 is TGTGCCAGCAGCCAAGTGGCTAGGGAGGGAAAGACCCAGTACTTC. Its protein is CASSQVAREGKTQYF.

This clonotype was seen ten or more times. The chain recombines TRBV7-9 with TRBJ1-5; D call uncertain. Germline V gene data show CDR1 as SEHNR and CDR2 as FQNEAQ (reference sequence). Trimming removed 5 bases at V and 5 bases at J, with 10 bases between. The CDR3 covers 13 residues. CDR3 DNA: TGTGCCAGCAGCCGACGAGTTGATCAGCCCCAGCATTTT. This sequence encodes CASSRRVDQPQHF.

The J gene is TRBJ2-7, the V gene TRBV11-1; TRBD1 matches at 7 bases. The trim removed 4 bases at V and 1 base at J, leaving 10 bases unmatched. Germline CDR1 and CDR2: SGHAT and FQDESV (reference sequence). This CDR3 comprises 16 residues. The CDR3 reads CASSSLTGAQSYEQYF. CDR3 nucleotide sequence: TGTGCCAGCAGCTCGCTAACAGGGGCCCAATCCTACGAGCAGTACTTC.

There are many counts of this clonotype. V usage is TRBV20-1 and J usage is TRBJ2-1; 7 positions agree with TRBD1. Germline V lookup: CDR1 DFQATT, CDR2 SNEGSKA (reference sequence). The CDR3 runs 14 residues. Trimming removed 6 bases from V and 5 bases from J; junction bases left unmatched: 10. CDR3 region: CSAAWTGLDNEQFF. The CDR3 coding sequence is TGCAGTGCCGCGTGGACAGGTTTGGACAATGAGCAGTTCTTC.

V usage is TRBV2 and J usage is TRBJ1-2; D uncertain. V lost 2 bases to trimming and J lost 1 base, with 11 bases between them. CDR3 length: 15 residues. Germline V gene data show CDR1 as SNHLY and CDR2 as FYNNEI. CDR3 nucleotide sequence: TGTGCCAGCAGTGAATCTCCAGCGATTAACTATGGCTACACCTTC. This translates into CASSESPAINYGYTF.

The chain uses TRBV7-2 and TRBJ1-1; D not certain. Trimming took off 3 bases at V and 1 base at J, with 9 bases between the two ends. Germline V gene sequence: CDR1 SGHTA, CDR2 FQGNSA. The CDR3 is 14 amino acids. CDR3 nucleotide sequence: TGTGCCAGCAGCTTCATGAATGGGAACACTGAAGCTTTCTTT. Translated, it gives CASSFMNGNTEAFF.

Ten or more counts support this clonotype. V and J are TRBV27 and TRBJ2-3; D unclear. Germline-derived CDR1 and CDR2 are MNHEY and SMNVEV (reference sequence). V was shortened by 7 bases and J by 1 base, with 12 bases between the two germline ends. The CDR3 is 14 residues long. As DNA, the CDR3 is TGTGCCAGCATCCGTCGGGTGGGCACAGATACGCAGTATTTT. It encodes CASIRRVGTDTQYF.

J is TRBJ2-4 and V is TRBV14; 9 bases line up with TRBD1. Germline V gene lookup returns CDR1 SGHDN and CDR2 FVKESK. The V and J ends lost 4 bases and 3 bases, in that order; junction bases with no gene match: 4. The CDR3 consists of 15 residues. The CDR3 DNA sequence: TGTGCCAGCAGCCGGACAGGGGTGAGCAAAAACATTCAGTACTTC. It specifies CASSRTGVSKNIQYF.

The chain carries TRBV7-3 and TRBJ2-5, with 9 bases that match TRBD2. The J call may be faulty, since TRBJ2-7 better matches the DNA end. Looked up from germline, CDR1 is SGHTA and CDR2 is FQGTGA. CDR3 size: 15 residues. In DNA form, the CDR3 reads TGTGCCAGCACCCCGACTAGCGGCACCCCCTACGAGCAGTACTTC. Translated: CASTPTSGTPYEQYF.

In this sample, this clonotype turned up once. A single base separates this from a much larger clone, so it may be a read error. The J gene is TRBJ2-7, the V gene TRBV6-1; a weak D match, TRBD2 (5 bases). There are 16 residues in the CDR3. Germline assignment: CDR1 MNHNS and CDR2 SASEGT. The chain's CDR3 is CTSSEEEAWGSYEQYF. CDR3 sequence (DNA): TGTACCAGCAGTGAAGAGGAGGCGTGGGGCTCCTACGAGCAGTACTTC.

This clonotype was counted a few times. This chain uses TRBV15 with TRBJ1-2; 12 bases fit TRBD1. This CDR3 is 15 amino acids long. The V gene end was trimmed by 4 bases and the J gene end by 4 bases; junction bases not matched to a gene: 4. CDR1 and CDR2 from the germline V gene are LNHNV and YYDKDF (reference sequence). The DNA of the CDR3 is TGTGCCACCAGCAAGGGGACAGGGGGCCCCTATGGCTACACCTTC. Translation: CATSKGTGGPYGYTF.

This clonotype was observed a single time. This chain uses TRBV7-2 with TRBJ2-7; no reliable D call. With 0 bases removed from V and 0 bases from J, the gap between germline ends came to 6 bases. Germline CDR1 is SGHTA and CDR2 is FQGNSA. CDR3 size: 14 residues. The CDR3 DNA is TGTGCCAGCAGCTTAGCGTCGAGCTCCTACGAGCAGTACTTC. Protein sequence: CASSLASSSYEQYF. The whole variable domain, remainder taken from reference TRBV7-2 and TRBJ2-7, is GAGVSQSPSNKVTEKGKDVELRCDPISGHTALYWYRQSLGQGLEFLIYFQGNSAPDKSGLPSDRFSAERTGGSVSTLTIQRTQQEDSAVYLCASSLASSSYEQYFGPGTRLTVT.

The V call is TRBV4-2, the J call TRBJ1-4; 9 positions match TRBD1. J gave up 8 bases and V 4 bases, and 11 bases lay outside the gene matches. Germline-derived CDR1 and CDR2 are LGHNA and YNFKEQ. The CDR3 runs 16 residues. The CDR3 nucleotides read TGTGCCAGCAGCCGATGGGACGGGACAGGGTACGAAAAACTGTTTTTT. Translated: CASSRWDGTGYEKLFF.

This clonotype was found many times. The chain joins TRBV7-8 to TRBJ1-5; TRBD1 might be the D (5 bases). Germline values: CDR1 SGHVS, CDR2 FQNEAQ. Deletions cut 1 base from V and 1 base from J, with 11 bases between. CDR3 length: 16 residues. CDR3 in amino acids: CASSLGGTPSNQPQHF. CDR3 sequence (DNA): TGTGCCAGCAGCTTAGGGGGGACTCCAAGCAATCAGCCCCAGCATTTT.

This clonotype appeared many times. The genes are TRBV6-1 and TRBJ1-1; a possible D gene is TRBD1 (5 bases). The CDR3 runs 14 residues. Trimming shortened V by 6 bases and J by 0 bases, and 11 bases separated the two germline ends. The germline CDR1 and CDR2 sequences are MNHNS and SASEGT. In nucleotides, the CDR3 is TGTGCCAGCAGCGGGACTTTTATGAACACTGAAGCTTTCTTT. It translates to CASSGTFMNTEAFF.

The rearrangement joins TRBV24-1 to TRBJ1-5; no clear D gene. Germline V gene data show CDR1 as KGHDR and CDR2 as SFDVKD. V was clipped by 0 bases and J by 5 bases, with 7 bases between them. This CDR3 comprises 14 residues. The CDR3 DNA sequence: TGTGCCACCAGTGATTTGCATCCGGATCAGCCCCAGCATTTT. Protein product: CATSDLHPDQPQHF.

This clonotype showed up many times. V gene TRBV19 combines with J gene TRBJ1-1; the D is unclear. CDR1 and CDR2 from the germline V gene are LNHDA and SQIVND (reference sequence). Trimming cost V 9 bases and J 3 bases, with 23 bases left between them. The CDR3 loop spans 16 amino acids. This CDR3 reads CASREEILGLDTEAFF. The CDR3 bases are TGTGCCAGCCGCGAAGAGATACTTGGGTTGGACACTGAAGCTTTCTTT.

The chain carries TRBV29-1 and TRBJ2-7; D not resolved. The germline CDR1 and CDR2 sequences are SQVTM and ANQGSEA. The CDR3 consists of 12 residues. Trimming removed 5 bases from V and 6 bases from J, with 14 bases in between. CDR3 DNA: TGCAGCGTTCCAAGGTGGGTGGGCGAGCAGTACTTC. Its protein product is CSVPRWVGEQYF.

The V gene is TRBV7-2, the J gene TRBJ2-7; a weak D match, TRBD2 (5 bases). CDR3 length: 11 residues. V gave up 4 bases and J gave up 7 bases, with 8 bases separating them. Germline lookup yields CDR1 SGHTA and CDR2 FQGNSA. The chain's CDR3 is CASSSTREQYF. DNA for the CDR3: TGTGCCAGCAGCTCTACTAGGGAGCAGTACTTC.

This clonotype appeared many times. J is TRBJ1-2 and V is TRBV6-1, with TRBD1 matching over 7 bases. V trimming: 3 bases; J trimming: 6 bases; junction bases outside the gene matches: 4. Germline V gene lookup returns CDR1 MNHNS and CDR2 SASEGT. This CDR3 region has 13 residues. The CDR3 DNA reads as TGTGCCAGCAGTGACCAAACAGGGGATGGCTACACCTTC. This codes for CASSDQTGDGYTF.

This clonotype was counted ten times or more. V is TRBV19 and J is TRBJ2-1; 9 nucleotides line up with TRBD2. The ends lost 5 bases at V and 5 bases at J; junction bases unmatched: 10. The CDR3 sequence is 16 residues long. CDR1 and CDR2 (germline): LNHDA, SQIVND (reference sequence). CDR3 nucleotide sequence: TGTGCCAGTAGTGTCCCCCTAGCGGGGATTGACAATGAGCAGTTCTTC. It yields the protein CASSVPLAGIDNEQFF.

This chain links TRBV10-1 with TRBJ2-7; unclear D gene. CDR3 size: 17 residues. Germline V CDR1 and CDR2: WNHNN, SYGVQD (reference sequence). Trimming took off 4 bases at V and 2 bases at J, with 21 bases between the two ends. CDR3 sequence: CASSGLLCSQTAYEQYF. In DNA form, the CDR3 reads TGCGCCAGCAGTGGCCTCCTCTGCAGCCAGACGGCCTACGAGCAGTACTTC.

By its share, this clonotype is medium-sized. The chain carries TRBV19 and TRBJ1-5, with 7 positions matching TRBD1. CDR1 is LNHDA, CDR2 SQIVND, per germline (reference sequence). The V and J ends lost 5 bases and 4 bases, in that order; junction bases with no gene match: 5. This CDR3 comprises 14 residues. For the CDR3, the DNA is TGTGCCAGTAGTCAGACAGGGAGGAATCAGCCCCAGCATTTT. Protein: CASSQTGRNQPQHF.

Concerning this clonotype itself: It may be a read error: a sequence one base away is much more abundant. The CDR3 end shows no conserved phenylalanine or tryptophan, and so a read error is likely. The chain carries TRBV4-3 and TRBJ2-1, with unresolved D. In germline, CDR1 is LGHNA, CDR2 YSLEER. The ends were cut back, 3 bases at V and 5 bases at J, with 8 bases in the middle. The CDR3 contains 13 residues. CDR3 in amino acids: CASSHPPDNEQFS. For the CDR3, the DNA is TGCGCCAGCAGCCACCCCCCGGACAATGAGCAGTTCTCC.